Each of the 13 T cell receptor beta chains below was sequenced from the same sample in a study of response to subunit inactivated influenza vaccine. TCRdb redid the calling of the RT-PCR reads with MiXCR, one entry per CDR3 protein. The sample gives hundreds of thousands of distinct CDR3 sequences, approximately 15% of which show up once; less than 4% is in the top ten. Sequencing was performed on CD4+ T cells sorted from PBMCs, taken around 25 months after vaccination. These receptor sequences come from a man aged 50 to 69 who received an inactivated influenza vaccine.

This rearrangement joins TRBV21-1 to TRBJ2-1; the table gives TRBD1 as D, unverified against the DNA. TRBV21-1 is flagged as a pseudogene. This CDR3 is 16 amino acids long. CDR3 loop: CASSPRAGYVYNEQFF. DNA for the CDR3: TGTGCCAGCAGCCCTCGGGCAGGGTACGTCTACAATGAGCAGTTCTTC.

This clonotype was seen a handful of times. This chain links TRBV6-1 with TRBJ1-5; perhaps TRBD1 as D (6 bases). CDR3 length: 13 residues. Germline V gene data show CDR1 as MNHNS and CDR2 as SASEGT. Trimming left V 6 bases short and J 2 bases short, with 8 bases between. The CDR3 region has the DNA TGTGCCAGCAGGCGACAGGGCAATCAGCCCCAGCATTTT. It specifies CASRRQGNQPQHF.

This clonotype was counted between two and nine times. The chain is built from TRBV5-1 and TRBJ2-3, with 7 bases aligning to TRBD2. Germline V gene lookup returns CDR1 SGHRS and CDR2 YFSETQ. The CDR3 has 14 amino acids. V lost 0 bases to trimming and J lost 4 bases; unmatched junction nucleotides: 2. CDR3 DNA: TGCGCCAGCAGCTTGGAACGGGGGGCAGATACGCAGTATTTT. This sequence encodes CASSLERGADTQYF.

The rearrangement joins TRBV29-1 to TRBJ2-5; D not certain. Germline-derived CDR1 and CDR2 are SQVTM and ANQGSEA. With 3 bases removed from V and 1 base from J, the gap between germline ends came to 9 bases. The CDR3 runs 13 residues. CDR3 sequence reads: CSVDLGSQETQYF. The CDR3 nucleotides are TGCAGCGTTGATTTGGGCAGCCAAGAGACCCAGTACTTC. The entire variable domain, with the rest obtained from reference TRBV29-1 and TRBJ2-5, is as follows: SAVISQKPSRDICQRGTSLTIQCQVDSQVTMMFWYRQQPGQSLTLIATANQGSEATYESGFVIDKFPISRPNLTFSTLTVSNMSPEDSSIYLCSVDLGSQETQYFGPGTRLLVL.

Notes on this clonotype: An end of the junction does not agree with germline; a read error may underlie this. V gene TRBV28 combines with J gene TRBJ1-5; TRBD1 is a possible D gene (5 bases). In germline, CDR1 is MDHEN, CDR2 SYDVKM. This CDR3 region has 18 residues. CDR3 region: CASTRGGALRGSNQPEHF. The CDR3 DNA reads TGTGCCAGCACGAGGGGAGGGGCGCTTCGGGGTAGCAATCAGCCCGAGCATTTT.

The CDR3 DNA reads as TGTGCCAGCCGGGGACTAGCGGTGCCCACCGGGGAGCTGTTTTTT. This codes for CASRGLAVPTGELFF. This sequence joins TRBV5-5 and TRBJ2-2; 11 bases fit TRBD2. CDR1 is SGHKS, CDR2 YYEKEE, per germline (reference sequence). Trimming removed 7 bases from V and 4 bases from J; junction bases left unmatched: 6. This CDR3 is built from 15 residues.

This clonotype was observed a handful of times. This chain joins TRBV6-2 or TRBV6-3 and TRBJ2-1; 7 nucleotides match TRBD2. The V gene end was trimmed by 5 bases and the J gene end by 8 bases; junction bases not matched to a gene: 18. CDR3 size: 17 residues. Germline CDR1 and CDR2: MNHEY and SVGEGT. The CDR3 nucleotides are TGTGCCAGCAGTAAACCGATTTCCGGGACTACCAGGGATGAGCAGTTCTTC. The encoded protein is CASSKPISGTTRDEQFF.

This clonotype was seen more than once but under ten times. V and J are TRBV4-2 and TRBJ2-7; 8 positions match TRBD1. Trimming took 0 bases from V and 3 from J; bases not matched to a gene: 13. Germline CDR1 and CDR2: LGHNA and YNFKEQ. The CDR3 is 18 residues long. The CDR3 sequence: CASSQEFVGGTGYYEQYF. The CDR3 bases are TGTGCCAGCAGCCAAGAGTTTGTGGGTGGGACAGGATACTACGAGCAGTACTTC.

The rearrangement joins TRBV5-5 to TRBJ2-4; possibly TRBD1 for D (6 bases). CDR1 is SGHKS and CDR2 is YYEKEE in the germline V gene (reference sequence). The V gene lost 1 base and the J gene lost 3 bases, with 11 bases spanning the gap. The CDR3 has 15 residues. CDR3 residues: CASSLPWDNKNIQYF. As DNA, the CDR3 is TGTGCCAGCAGCTTGCCGTGGGACAACAAAAACATTCAGTACTTC.

This clonotype was counted at least ten times. The rearrangement joins TRBV7-8 to TRBJ2-5; no reliable D call. Trimming stripped 0 bases from V and 5 bases from J, with 13 bases between. The CDR3 spans 15 residues. Germline CDR1 and CDR2: SGHVS and FQNEAQ. This CDR3 is CASSLALNVFETQYF. CDR3 DNA sequence: TGTGCCAGCAGCTTAGCTCTTAATGTCTTCGAGACCCAGTACTTC.

The chain combines TRBV4-1 with TRBJ2-5, with D maybe TRBD1 (5 bases). Germline V gives CDR1 MGHRA, CDR2 YSYEKL. Trimming removed 1 base at V and 1 base at J, with 10 bases between. This CDR3 region has 15 residues. DNA of the CDR3: TGCGCCAGCAGCCAAGGCAGGGCAACCCAAGAGACCCAGTACTTC. It translates to CASSQGRATQETQYF.

The chain combines TRBV6-1 with TRBJ2-3; 9 positions agree with TRBD1. Germline V CDR1 and CDR2: MNHNS, SASEGT. Trimming took 9 bases from V and 2 from J; bases not matched to a gene: 9. The CDR3 extends over 15 amino acids. The chain's CDR3 is CASTLTGGDTDTQYF. As DNA, the CDR3 is TGTGCCAGTACTCTGACAGGGGGAGACACAGATACGCAGTATTTT.

V gene TRBV19 combines with J gene TRBJ2-4; D assignment may be TRBD1 or TRBD2 (5 bases each). The CDR3 runs 15 residues. V lost 2 bases and J lost 0, with 8 bases in between. Germline V gives CDR1 LNHDA, CDR2 SQIVND (reference sequence). The CDR3 bases are TGTGCCAGTAGTATAAGGGACCTAGCCAAAAACATTCAGTACTTC. Amino acids: CASSIRDLAKNIQYF. Supplemented by reference TRBV19 and TRBJ2-4, the full variable domain reads DGGITQSPKYLFRKEGQNVTLSCEQNLNHDAMYWYRQDPGQGLRLIYYSQIVNDFQKGDIAEGYSVSREKKESFPLTVTSAQKNPTAFYLCASSIRDLAKNIQYFGAGTRLSVL.